The 17 T cell receptor beta chains presented below share a single source sample, sequenced in a study of T-cell memory formation after mild COVID-19. TCRdb itself ran the 5' RACE reads through MiXCR, one entry per CDR3 protein. The sample has 90,000 to 120,000 distinct CDR3 sequences, approximately 15% seen once. The sequenced material came from PBMCs or a T cell subset sorted from them (not recorded which). Receptors originate from a man aged 18 to 29 who had mild COVID-19 (a few samples of this study predate the infection). Cell type and time point are not known.

The J gene is TRBJ2-3, the V gene TRBV7-2, with TRBD1 identical over 7 bases. This CDR3 contains 16 residues. The J segment lost 2 bases and the V segment lost 5 bases, leaving 10 bases of the junction unmatched. Germline V gene data show CDR1 as SGHTA and CDR2 as FQGNSA. CDR3 amino acids: CASSPLEGATTDTQYF. CDR3 sequence (DNA): TGTGCCAGCAGCCCCCTCGAGGGGGCCACCACAGATACGCAGTATTTT.

There are a few counts of this clonotype. The J gene is TRBJ2-2, the V gene TRBV4-3, with 9 nucleotides matching TRBD1. The V gene's germline CDR1 is LGHNA and CDR2 YSLEER. After removal of 3 bases from V and 3 bases from J, the junction contained 5 bases not matched to a gene. The CDR3 spans 16 residues. The DNA of the CDR3 is TGCGCCAGCAGCCAGGGGACAGGGCTGTACACCGGGGAGCTGTTTTTT. Amino acids: CASSQGTGLYTGELFF.

This clonotype was observed a few times. V gene TRBV7-6 combines with J gene TRBJ2-6; D is undetermined. The CDR3 runs to 14 residues. The germline CDR1 and CDR2 sequences are SGHVS and FNYEAQ. Trimming stripped 5 bases from V and 6 bases from J, with 11 bases between. Written as DNA, the CDR3 is TGTGCCAGCAGCCCGGAGAGGATGGCCAACGTCCTGACTTTC. This gives the protein CASSPERMANVLTF.

This clonotype has only a few counts. This chain uses TRBV7-9 with TRBJ2-3; unclear D gene. Trimming removed 3 bases at V and 5 bases at J, with 9 bases between. Germline CDR1 SEHNR, CDR2 FQNEAQ (reference sequence). The CDR3 runs 13 residues. The CDR3 nucleotides read TGTGCCAGCAGCTTGGGTCTCGAAGATACGCAGTATTTT. Protein product: CASSLGLEDTQYF.

This clonotype showed up many times. The chain is built from TRBV18 and TRBJ2-5, with D unclear. V lost 7 bases and J lost 2, with 8 bases in between. Germline CDR1 KGHSH, CDR2 LQKENI. This CDR3 region has 12 residues. CDR3 coding DNA: TGTGCCAGCTGTGACTTTCAAGAGACCCAGTACTTC. Its translation is CASCDFQETQYF. Full variable domain (missing parts from reference TRBV18 and TRBJ2-5): NAGVMQNPRHLVRRRGQEARLRCSPMKGHSHVYWYRQLPEEGLKFMVYLQKENIIDESGMPKERFSAEFPKEGPSILRIQQVVRGDSAAYFCASCDFQETQYFGPGTRLLVL.

This clonotype was found a few times. V usage is TRBV29-1 and J usage is TRBJ2-1; tentative D call: TRBD1 (7 bases). This CDR3 is built from 12 residues. Per the germline V gene, CDR1 is SQVTM and CDR2 is ANQGSEA. V lost 2 bases and J 11 bases, leaving 13 bases between the germline ends. The CDR3 DNA follows: TGCAGCGTTGAACAGGGGGGACTCAAGCAGTTCTTC. Residues: CSVEQGGLKQFF.

This clonotype has ten or more counts. This chain links TRBV12-3 or TRBV12-4 with TRBJ1-1; D ambiguous. This CDR3 has 12 amino acids. V gave up 6 bases and J gave up 1 base, with 6 bases separating them. CDR3: CASSPGNTEAFF. CDR3 in DNA: TGTGCCAGCAGCCCAGGGAACACTGAAGCTTTCTTT.

This chain uses TRBV4-1 with TRBJ1-5, with 7 bases lining up with TRBD1. Looked up from germline, CDR1 is MGHRA and CDR2 is YSYEKL. The CDR3 is 17 residues long. V shed 1 base, J shed 3 bases, and the junction held 9 bases outside the gene matches. This CDR3 is CASSQGPLTGINQPQHF. CDR3 nucleotide sequence: TGCGCCAGCAGCCAAGGACCACTGACAGGGATCAATCAGCCCCAGCATTTT.

This clonotype appeared a few times. This chain uses TRBV27 with TRBJ1-1; D is undetermined. CDR3 length: 13 amino acids. Germline V gene data show CDR1 as MNHEY and CDR2 as SMNVEV (reference sequence). Trimming pared 3 bases from V and 5 bases from J, leaving 10 bases between. The CDR3 DNA reads as TGTGCCAGCAGTTTTCCCGGAGGTACTGAAGCTTTCTTT. It is translated as CASSFPGGTEAFF.

The CDR3 nucleotides read TGTGCCAGCAGCTTAGGCGTCTATTCACCCCTCCACTTT. This codes for CASSLGVYSPLHF. J is TRBJ1-6 and V is TRBV7-3, with D unclear. This CDR3 contains 13 residues. The V and J ends lost 2 bases and 8 bases respectively, with 7 bases between them. In germline, CDR1 is SGHTA, CDR2 FQGTGA.

The V gene is TRBV6-6, the J gene TRBJ1-2, with D unclear. V lost 8 bases and J lost 8, with 12 bases in between. The germline CDR1 and CDR2 sequences are MNHNY and SVGAGI (reference sequence). This CDR3 has 11 amino acids. The CDR3 reads CASREVNGYTF. CDR3 nucleotides: TGTGCCAGCCGTGAGGTGAACGGCTACACCTTC.

The sample holds a few counts of this clonotype. The chain combines TRBV12-3 or TRBV12-4 with TRBJ2-7, with D perhaps assigned TRBD1 or TRBD2 (5 bases each). This CDR3 is built from 14 residues. Trimming removed 6 bases at V and 3 bases at J, with 15 bases between. The CDR3 sequence: CASSHEGRGYEQYF. For the CDR3, the DNA is TGTGCCAGCAGCCATGAGGGACGGGGCTACGAGCAGTACTTC.

The chain couples TRBV6-5 to TRBJ1-1; a possible D gene is TRBD1 (5 bases). V lost 0 bases to trimming and J lost 3 bases, with 8 bases between them. Germline V gene sequence: CDR1 MNHEY, CDR2 SVGAGI. CDR3 length: 14 residues. The CDR3 sequence: CASSYSRGYTEAFF. The CDR3, as DNA: TGTGCCAGCAGTTACTCAAGGGGCTACACTGAAGCTTTCTTT.

This clonotype showed up just a few times. This rearrangement joins TRBV25-1 to TRBJ2-7; D call uncertain. Trimming removed 6 bases from V and 3 bases from J, with 9 bases in between. Germline V gene lookup returns CDR1 MGHDK and CDR2 SYGVNS. CDR3 length: 12 residues. CDR3 DNA sequence: TGTGCCAGCAGGAACTCCAACTACGAGCAGTACGTC. It codes for CASRNSNYEQYV.

This clonotype showed up just a few times. The V gene is TRBV5-1, the J gene TRBJ2-3; D gene uncertain. The germline V gene has CDR1 SGHRS and CDR2 YFSETQ. Between the trimmed V and J ends, which lost 0 bases and 1 base, there was a span of 9 bases. This CDR3 is 15 amino acids long. The CDR3 coding sequence is TGCGCCAGCAGCTTGGCTACGCCTCGCACAGATACGCAGTATTTT. It translates to CASSLATPRTDTQYF. The full variable domain, rest sourced from reference TRBV5-1 and TRBJ2-3, is KAGVTQTPRYLIKTRGQQVTLSCSPISGHRSVSWYQQTPGQGLQFLFEYFSETQRNKGNFPGRFSGRQFSNSRSEMNVSTLELGDSALYLCASSLATPRTDTQYFGPGTRLTVL.

The V and J genes are TRBV19 and TRBJ2-2, with TRBD2 as a possible D gene (7 bases). Germline loops: CDR1 LNHDA, CDR2 SQIVND (reference sequence). The length of the CDR3 is 20 residues. The V end was cut by 7 bases, the J end by 7 bases, with 34 bases between. The DNA of the CDR3 is TGTGCCAGTACCCAAACGAGAGGAAAAATCGGGGGGCACCCCGACGGGGAGCTGTTTTTT. Protein sequence: CASTQTRGKIGGHPDGELFF. The variable domain in full, with the rest retrieved from reference TRBV19 and TRBJ2-2, is DGGITQSPKYLFRKEGQNVTLSCEQNLNHDAMYWYRQDPGQGLRLIYYSQIVNDFQKGDIAEGYSVSREKKESFPLTVTSAQKNPTAFYLCASTQTRGKIGGHPDGELFFGEGSRLTVL.

The genes are TRBV5-1 and TRBJ2-7; the D gene could be TRBD1 or TRBD2 (6 bases each). Germline-derived CDR1 and CDR2 are SGHRS and YFSETQ. V lost 0 bases and J lost 4, with 14 bases in between. This CDR3 region has 15 residues. CDR3 residues: CASSLESGALYEQYV. The CDR3 nucleotides are TGCGCCAGCAGCTTGGAATCGGGGGCCTTGTACGAGCAGTACGTC.